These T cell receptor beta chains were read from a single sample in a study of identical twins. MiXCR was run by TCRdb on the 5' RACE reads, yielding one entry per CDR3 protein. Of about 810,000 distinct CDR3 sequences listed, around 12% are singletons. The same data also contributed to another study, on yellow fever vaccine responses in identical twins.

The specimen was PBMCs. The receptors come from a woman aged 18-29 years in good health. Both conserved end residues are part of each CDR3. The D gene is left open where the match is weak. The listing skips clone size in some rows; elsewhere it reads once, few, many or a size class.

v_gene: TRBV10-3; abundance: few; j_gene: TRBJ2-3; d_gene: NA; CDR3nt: TGTGCCATCAGTGAACTCATGACAGATACGCAGTATTTT; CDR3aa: CAISELMTDTQYF
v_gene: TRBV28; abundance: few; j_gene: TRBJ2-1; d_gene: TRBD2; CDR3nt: TGTGCCAGCAGCGAACTAGCGGGAGGGTCCAATGAGCAGTTCTTC; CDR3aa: CASSELAGGSNEQFF
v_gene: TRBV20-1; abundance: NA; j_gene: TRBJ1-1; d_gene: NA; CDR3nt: TGCAGTGCTAGAGCACCGGGACCGGGGAACACTGAAGCTTTCTTT; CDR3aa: CSARAPGPGNTEAFF
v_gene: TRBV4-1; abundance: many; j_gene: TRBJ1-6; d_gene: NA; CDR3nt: TGCGCCAGCAGCCAAGATTTTGGGGACGGCGTGCTGAGACCCCTCCACTTT; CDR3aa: CASSQDFGDGVLRPLHF
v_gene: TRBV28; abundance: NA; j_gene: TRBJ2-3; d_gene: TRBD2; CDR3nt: TGTGCCAGCAGTTTAGTGGTCATGCACGGGCCTAGCGGGGGGCTCACAGATACGCAGTATTTT; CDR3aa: CASSLVVMHGPSGGLTDTQYF
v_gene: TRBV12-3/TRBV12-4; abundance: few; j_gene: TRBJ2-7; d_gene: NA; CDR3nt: TGTGCCAGCAGTTTATACAGATCCTACGAGCAGTACTTC; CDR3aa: CASSLYRSYEQYF
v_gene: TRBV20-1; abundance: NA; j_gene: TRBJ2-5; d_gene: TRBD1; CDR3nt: TGCAGTGCTACACGGACAGGGAGGGAGACCCAGTACTTC; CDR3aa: CSATRTGRETQYF
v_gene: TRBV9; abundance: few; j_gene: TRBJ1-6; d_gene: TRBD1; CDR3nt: TGTGCCAGCAGCACAGGGGTAAATAATTCACCCCTCCACTTT; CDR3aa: CASSTGVNNSPLHF
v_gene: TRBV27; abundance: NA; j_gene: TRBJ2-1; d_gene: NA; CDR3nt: TGTGCCAGCAGTTTTCAGTGGGAAGTCGATGATGAGCACTTCTTC; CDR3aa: CASSFQWEVDDEHFF
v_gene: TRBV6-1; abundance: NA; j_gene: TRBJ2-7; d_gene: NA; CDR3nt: TGTGCCAGCAGCCGCTCCGGGACAATTCCCTCCTACGAGCAGTACTTC; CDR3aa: CASSRSGTIPSYEQYF
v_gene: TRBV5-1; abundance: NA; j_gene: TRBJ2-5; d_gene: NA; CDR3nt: TGCGCCAGCAGCTTACTCCGGGGGGCTGGGGAGACCCAGTACTTC; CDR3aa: CASSLLRGAGETQYF
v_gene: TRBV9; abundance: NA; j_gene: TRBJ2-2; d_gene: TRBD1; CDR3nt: TGTGCCAGCAGCTCGCGGACAGGGGTGGCCGGGGAGCTGTTTTTT; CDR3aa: CASSSRTGVAGELFF
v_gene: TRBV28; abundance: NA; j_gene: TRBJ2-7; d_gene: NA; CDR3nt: TGTGCCAGCAGTTTATCCCGGGTCTCCCCCAACTACGAGCAGTACTTC; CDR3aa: CASSLSRVSPNYEQYF
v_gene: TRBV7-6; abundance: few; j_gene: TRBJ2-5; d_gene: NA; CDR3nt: TGTGCCAGCAGCTTAACAGGGCTTTACCAAGAGACCCAGTACTTC; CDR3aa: CASSLTGLYQETQYF
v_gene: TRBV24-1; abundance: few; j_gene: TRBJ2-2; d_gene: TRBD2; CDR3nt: TGTGCCACCAGTGACCACGGACTAGCGGGAGAAGGGTACACCGGGGAGCTGTTTTTT; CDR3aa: CATSDHGLAGEGYTGELFF
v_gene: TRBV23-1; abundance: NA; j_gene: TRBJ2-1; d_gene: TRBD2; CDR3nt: TGCGCCAGCAGTCCCATCCGACTAGCGGGGGGCCTCTACAATGAGCAGTTCTTC; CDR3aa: CASSPIRLAGGLYNEQFF
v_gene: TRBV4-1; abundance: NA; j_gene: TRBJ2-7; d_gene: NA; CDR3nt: TGCGCCAGCAGCCAAAAACTAGGCTACGAGCAGTACTTC; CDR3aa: CASSQKLGYEQYF
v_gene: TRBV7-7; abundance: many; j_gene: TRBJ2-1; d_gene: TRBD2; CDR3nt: TGTGCCAGCAGCCCTCGCCTAGCGGACTCCTACAATGAGCAGTTCTTC; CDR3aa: CASSPRLADSYNEQFF
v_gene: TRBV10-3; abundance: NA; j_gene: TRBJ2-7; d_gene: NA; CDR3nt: TGTGCCATCGGACAGTCCTACGAGCAGTACTTC; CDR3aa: CAIGQSYEQYF
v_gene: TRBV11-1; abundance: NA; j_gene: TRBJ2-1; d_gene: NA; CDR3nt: TGTGCCAGCAGCTTAGTACATTCCTACAATGAGCAGTTCTTC; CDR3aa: CASSLVHSYNEQFF
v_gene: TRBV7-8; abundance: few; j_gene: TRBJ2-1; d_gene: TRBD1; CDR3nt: TGTGCCAGCAGCTCCACCCAGGGGGCCGATGAGCAGTTCTTC; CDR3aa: CASSSTQGADEQFF
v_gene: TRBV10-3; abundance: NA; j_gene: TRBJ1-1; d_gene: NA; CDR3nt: TGTGCCATCAGTGAGTTGGACATGAAAGCTTTCTTT; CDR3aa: CAISELDMKAFF
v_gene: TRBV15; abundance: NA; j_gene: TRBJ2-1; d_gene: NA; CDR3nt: TGTGCCACCAGCAGAGACCCCCCCAGCGGGTACAATGAGCAGTTCTTC; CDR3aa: CATSRDPPSGYNEQFF
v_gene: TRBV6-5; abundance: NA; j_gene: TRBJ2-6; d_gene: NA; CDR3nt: TGTGCCAGCAGTTACTGGGGCCCGGAGGTTGGCTCTGGGGCCAACGTCCTGACTTTC; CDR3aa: CASSYWGPEVGSGANVLTF
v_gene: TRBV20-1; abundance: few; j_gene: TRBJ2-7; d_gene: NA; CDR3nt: TGCAGTGCTAGAGGGGGAAGCGAGCAGTACTTC; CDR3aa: CSARGGSEQYF
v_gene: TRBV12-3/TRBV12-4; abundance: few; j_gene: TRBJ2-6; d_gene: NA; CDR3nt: TGTGCCAGCAGTTTAATGACGGGGAGAGGGGCCAACGTCCTGACTTTC; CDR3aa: CASSLMTGRGANVLTF
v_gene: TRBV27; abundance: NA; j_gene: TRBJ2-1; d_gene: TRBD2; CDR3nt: TGTGCCAGCAATGCTGTAGCGGGAGGGAACAATGAGCAGTTCTTC; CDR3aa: CASNAVAGGNNEQFF
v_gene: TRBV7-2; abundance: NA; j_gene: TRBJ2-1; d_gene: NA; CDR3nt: TGTGCCAGCAGCTTAGTGGCTATCGGGGGATACAATGAGCAGTTCTTC; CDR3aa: CASSLVAIGGYNEQFF
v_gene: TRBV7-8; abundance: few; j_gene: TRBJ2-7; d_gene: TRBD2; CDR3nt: TGTGCCAGCAGCTTAAGGCGGGAGTGGGGTGACGAGCAGTACTTC; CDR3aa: CASSLRREWGDEQYF
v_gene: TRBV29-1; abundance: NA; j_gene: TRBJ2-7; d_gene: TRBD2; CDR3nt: TGCAGCGTAGAATTAGCGGGAGTGAGGTACGAGCAGTACTTC; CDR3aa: CSVELAGVRYEQYF
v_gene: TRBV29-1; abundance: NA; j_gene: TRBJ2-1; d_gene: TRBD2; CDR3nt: TGCAGCGTTGAGGGTCTAGCGGGGGCCGACTACAATGAGCAGTTCTTC; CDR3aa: CSVEGLAGADYNEQFF
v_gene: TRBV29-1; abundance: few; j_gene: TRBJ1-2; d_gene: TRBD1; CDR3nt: TGCAGCGCCACGGACAGGGCGAAAGGCTACACCTTC; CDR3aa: CSATDRAKGYTF
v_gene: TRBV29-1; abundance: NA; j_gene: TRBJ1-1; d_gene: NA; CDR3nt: TGCAGCGTCCATCAACAGGGGAACACTGAAGCTTTCTTT; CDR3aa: CSVHQQGNTEAFF
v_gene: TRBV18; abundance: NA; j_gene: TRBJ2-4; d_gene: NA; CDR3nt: TGTGCCAGCTCCCCGGCGGCGTTCATTCAGTACTTC; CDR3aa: CASSPAAFIQYF
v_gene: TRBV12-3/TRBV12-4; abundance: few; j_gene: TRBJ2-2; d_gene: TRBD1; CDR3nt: TGTGCCAGCAGCTCGGGACAGGGCGGGGAGCTGTTTTTT; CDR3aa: CASSSGQGGELFF
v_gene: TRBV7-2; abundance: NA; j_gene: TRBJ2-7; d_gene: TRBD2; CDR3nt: TGTGCCAGCAGCTTACGGCTAGGGACTAGCGGGAGTAGCTCCTACGAGCAGTACTTC; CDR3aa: CASSLRLGTSGSSSYEQYF
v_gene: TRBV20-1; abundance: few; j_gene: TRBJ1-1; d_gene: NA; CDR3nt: TGCAGTGCTTTAATCCTCAGGGGAAAGAACACTGAAGCTTTCTTT; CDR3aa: CSALILRGKNTEAFF
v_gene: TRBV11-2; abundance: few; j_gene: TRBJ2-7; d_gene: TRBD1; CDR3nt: TGTGCCAGCAGCTTACACAGGGGTTACGAGCAGTACTTC; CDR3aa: CASSLHRGYEQYF
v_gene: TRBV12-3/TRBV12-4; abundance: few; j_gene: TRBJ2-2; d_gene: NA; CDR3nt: TGTGCCAGCAGTCCCCGGGGACGAACCGGGGAGCTGTTTTTT; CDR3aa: CASSPRGRTGELFF
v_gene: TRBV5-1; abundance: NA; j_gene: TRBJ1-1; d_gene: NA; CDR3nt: TGCGCCAGCAGCGGAGGCGTGTTGGAAAGATTGAACACTGAAGCTTTCTTT; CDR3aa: CASSGGVLERLNTEAFF